These 28 T cell receptor beta chains share one sample of origin, sequenced in a study of T cells in women clearing cervical HPV infection. Profiling relied on immunoSEQ multiplex PCR, and the TCRdb table lists in-frame clones only, not all of them. The table for this sample gives tens of thousands of clones. Sequencing was performed on blood buffy coat. The receptors shown here come from a woman between 18 and 70 years old with a cervical HPV16 infection that either progressed to CIN3+ or cleared (not recorded which).

As regards this clone: The DNA ends 3 residues before the CDR3 does, and the rest of the CDR3 is filled in from the germline J gene. This specimen includes other DNA sequences encoding the same CDR3. This chain joins TRBV18 and TRBJ1-3; TRBD1 matches at 8 bases. This CDR3 has 14 amino acids. CDR1 KGHSH and CDR2 LQKENI come from the germline V gene. The V segment lost 6 bases and the J segment 4 bases; nucleotides outside the gene matches: 5. CDR3 sequence reads: CASSQGATGNTIYF. The sequenced part of the CDR3 DNA is TGTGCCAGCTCTCAGGGGGCGACAGGAAACACC.

The CDR3 sequence is CASSFDRGLPQYF. CDR3 bases read: TGTGCCAGCAGTTTCGACAGGGGCCTCCCG. The chain is built from TRBV28 and TRBJ2-3, with 8 positions matching TRBD1. The missing CDR3 end, 3 residues past where the read stops, is filled in from the germline J gene. The CDR3 is 13 amino acids. Germline V gene sequence: CDR1 MDHEN, CDR2 SYDVKM.

The DNA read from the CDR3 is TGCAGTGCTTTACGGACAGCAAAAGAGACC. Protein: CSALRTAKET. In full, the CDR3 is CSALRTAKETQYF. The chain combines TRBV20-1 with TRBJ2-5; TRBD1 might be the D (6 bases). The read terminates 3 residues ahead of where the CDR3 ends, so the germline J gene completes it. Between the trimmed V and J ends, which lost 5 bases and 3 bases, there was a span of 13 bases. Germline V gene sequence: CDR1 DFQATT, CDR2 SNEGSKA (reference sequence). CDR3 length equals 13 residues.

Remarks on this clone: The read stops 3 residues short of the end of the CDR3; the missing end is completed from the germline J gene. This chain links TRBV11-2 with TRBJ2-3, with D perhaps TRBD2 (5 bases). Germline V gene sequence: CDR1 SGHAT, CDR2 FQNNGV. The CDR3 contains 15 residues. V was shortened by 6 bases and J by 2 bases, with 15 bases between the two germline ends. The part of the CDR3 DNA that was read is TGTGCCAGCAGTCGGGGAGAACCCTACACAGATACG. Its protein product is CASSRGEPYTDT. Given in full, the CDR3 is CASSRGEPYTDTQYF.

With regard to this clone: The CDR3 is cut off 3 residues early in the read; its end comes from the germline J gene. V and J are TRBV29-1 and TRBJ2-2; 8 bases agree with TRBD2. The CDR3 sequence is 12 residues long. CDR1 SQVTM and CDR2 ANQGSEA come from the germline V gene. This chain's CDR3 is CSGRTGGEKLFF. Incomplete CDR3 DNA: TGCAGCGGTCGGACGGGGGGGGAAAAG.

Turning to this clone: Read coverage stops 3 residues before the CDR3 terminus; the germline J gene supplies the remainder. The chain couples TRBV7-9 to TRBJ1-5; D might be TRBD1 (6 bases). Germline loops: CDR1 SEHNR, CDR2 FQNEAQ (reference sequence). The V end lost 0 bases, the J end lost 9 bases, and 15 bases lay between the germline ends. This CDR3 is 15 amino acids long. CDR3 loop: CASSLAAGAPRPQHF. The part of the CDR3 DNA that was read is TGTGCCAGCAGCTTAGCAGCGGGGGCCCCCAGGCCC.

Regarding this clone: The CDR3 is cut off 3 residues early in the read; its end comes from the germline J gene. The rearrangement links TRBV7-2 to TRBJ2-7; 7 positions agree with TRBD1. CDR1 and CDR2 from the germline V gene are SGHTA and FQGNSA. After removal of 2 bases from V and 3 bases from J, the junction contained 4 bases not matched to a gene. The length of the CDR3 is 14 residues. The CDR3 sequence is CASSLSTGDYEQYF. The sequenced CDR3 bases are TGTGCCAGCAGCTTATCAACAGGGGACTACGAG.

A note on this clone: The read ends 3 residues shy of where the CDR3 ends; the end is completed using the germline J gene. V gene TRBV10-1 combines with J gene TRBJ2-7, with 10 bases that match TRBD1. V was clipped by 6 bases and J by 4 bases; unmatched bases: 15. Per germline, CDR1 WNHNN and CDR2 SYGVQD (reference sequence). The CDR3 has 17 amino acids. This CDR3 reads CASSEKRPGTGEYEQYF. CDR3 DNA, as far as it was read: TGCGCCAGCAGCGAGAAACGACCGGGGACAGGGGAATACGAG.

Note on this clone: The missing CDR3 end, 3 residues past where the read stops, is filled in from the germline J gene. The V gene is TRBV7-7, the J gene TRBJ2-1; 7 nucleotides match TRBD1. Looked up from germline, CDR1 is SSHAT and CDR2 is FNYEAQ (reference sequence). The ends lost 2 bases at V and 8 bases at J; junction bases unmatched: 15. The CDR3 runs to 17 residues. CDR3 DNA, as far as it was read: TGTGCCAGCAGCTTAAACGCCGGGACAGATTTAACGGATGAG. Translating it yields CASSLNAGTDLTDE. The entire CDR3 protein is CASSLNAGTDLTDEQFF.

Concerning this clone itself: Read sequence stops 3 residues before the CDR3 end, and the germline J gene provides the missing end. The V gene is TRBV20-1, the J gene TRBJ2-1; 10 nucleotides align to TRBD2. The V gene's germline CDR1 is DFQATT and CDR2 SNEGSKA (reference sequence). The CDR3 has 14 amino acids. Losses at the gene ends were 5 bases for V and 9 bases for J; bases not matched to a gene: 10. Incomplete CDR3 DNA: TGCAGTGCTTTTTCTAGCGGGAGTGACATTGAG. The encoded protein is CSAFSSGSDIE. The full CDR3 protein is CSAFSSGSDIEQFF.

Worth noting for this clone: The read ends 3 residues early relative to the CDR3; the germline J gene fills the gap. The chain links TRBV20-1 to TRBJ2-5; 7 positions match TRBD1. Looked up from germline, CDR1 is DFQATT and CDR2 is SNEGSKA (reference sequence). V gave up 7 bases and J gave up 1 base; unmatched junction bases: 3. The CDR3 runs to 12 residues. CDR3 protein: CSVQGPQETQYF. The CDR3 bases that were read are TGCAGTGTACAGGGGCCCCAAGAGACC.

To note about this clone: The CDR3 extends 3 residues past the end of the read, so its final part is completed from the germline J gene. The chain is built from TRBV7-6 and TRBJ2-1; TRBD2 matches at 11 bases. CDR1 SGHVS and CDR2 FNYEAQ come from the germline V gene. The ends lost 5 bases at V and 4 bases at J; junction bases unmatched: 1. The CDR3 is 14 amino acids. The CDR3 reads CASSASGRYNEQFF. CDR3 bases read: TGTGCCAGCAGCGCTAGCGGGAGGTACAATGAG. The whole variable domain, remainder taken from reference TRBV7-6 and TRBJ2-1, is GAGVSQSPRYKVTKRGQDVALRCDPISGHVSLYWYRQALGQGPEFLTYFNYEAQQDKSGLPNDRFSAERPEGSISTLTIQRTEQRDSAMYRCASSASGRYNEQFFGPGTRLTVL.

Points on this clone: The CDR3 extends 3 residues past the end of the read, so its final part is completed from the germline J gene. This sequence joins TRBV6-1 and TRBJ2-6, with TRBD1 matching 7 bases. The CDR3 spans 15 residues. Trimming cost V 4 bases and J 4 bases; bases outside gene matches: 4. The germline V gene has CDR1 MNHNS and CDR2 SASEGT. CDR3 DNA, as far as it was read: TGTGCCAGCAGTGGGACAGGTACAGGGGCCAACGTC. Its protein product is CASSGTGTGANV. Given in full, the CDR3 is CASSGTGTGANVLTF.

A remark on this clone: The read terminates 3 residues ahead of where the CDR3 ends, so the germline J gene completes it. The V gene is TRBV3-1 (or the pseudogene TRBV3-2), the J gene TRBJ2-1, with D possibly being TRBD1 (6 bases). The CDR3 runs to 15 residues. The germline V gene encodes CDR1 LGHDT and CDR2 YNNKEL (reference sequence). Trimming shortened V by 5 bases and J by 2 bases, and 13 bases separated the two germline ends. CDR3 DNA, as far as it was read: TGTGCCAGCAGCTATTCGAGGACAGCCTACAATGAG. Its translation: CASSYSRTAYNE. The entire CDR3 sequence reads CASSYSRTAYNEQFF.

About this clone itself: The CDR3 end lies 3 residues beyond the end of the read and is filled in from the germline J gene. V is TRBV10-3 and J is TRBJ2-7; 7 nucleotides match TRBD2. The CDR3 consists of 13 residues. With V trimmed by 4 bases and J by 5 bases, 5 bases remained unmatched. CDR1 and CDR2 from the germline V gene are ENHRY and SYGVKD. The covered CDR3 bases are TGTGCCATCAGTGGGACTAGTAATGACGAG. It codes for CAISGTSNDE. In full, the CDR3 is CAISGTSNDEQYF.

Points on this clone: The CDR3 extends 3 residues past the end of the read, so its final part is completed from the germline J gene. The genes are TRBV19 and TRBJ1-5; 9 bases are a match to TRBD1. Unmatched junction bases numbered 4, after V lost 3 bases and J lost 7 bases. The CDR3 spans 14 residues. The germline CDR1 and CDR2 sequences are LNHDA and SQIVND (reference sequence). The DNA read from the CDR3 is TGTGCCAGTAGTATCCCCACAGGGGGCCAGCCC. It is translated as CASSIPTGGQP. Given in full, the CDR3 is CASSIPTGGQPQHF.

Comment on this clone: The read stops 3 residues short of the end of the CDR3; the missing end is completed from the germline J gene. The chain uses TRBV7-2 and TRBJ2-4; 7 bases are a match to TRBD1. This CDR3 contains 15 residues. Germline V lookup: CDR1 SGHTA, CDR2 FQGNSA. CDR3 in amino acids: CASSLAPGQSYGQYF. Incomplete CDR3 DNA: TGTGCCAGCAGCTTAGCACCGGGACAGAGCTATGGT.

As regards this clone: The missing CDR3 end, 3 residues past where the read stops, is filled in from the germline J gene. This rearrangement joins TRBV5-1 to TRBJ1-4; TRBD1 aligns across 7 bases. Unmatched junction bases numbered 2, after V lost 0 bases and J lost 3 bases. Looked up from germline, CDR1 is SGHRS and CDR2 is YFSETQ. The CDR3 length is 15 residues. CDR3 sequence: CASSLDGTANEKLFF. Partial CDR3 DNA: TGCGCCAGCAGCTTGGACGGGACAGCTAATGAAAAA.

Points on this clone: The read terminates 3 residues ahead of where the CDR3 ends, so the germline J gene completes it. This CDR3 is also generated by other DNA sequences in the sample. The chain joins TRBV19 to TRBJ1-3; 9 nucleotides align to TRBD1. The V and J ends lost 5 bases and 3 bases, in that order; junction bases with no gene match: 8. Germline CDR1 LNHDA, CDR2 SQIVND (reference sequence). The CDR3 sequence is 16 residues long. The CDR3 DNA, read in part, is TGTGCCAGTAGTGCCCAAACAGGGGGCGGTGGAAACACC. This translates into CASSAQTGGGGNT. The entire CDR3 protein is CASSAQTGGGGNTIYF. Variable domain in full (rest from reference TRBV19 and TRBJ1-3): DGGITQSPKYLFRKEGQNVTLSCEQNLNHDAMYWYRQDPGQGLRLIYYSQIVNDFQKGDIAEGYSVSREKKESFPLTVTSAQKNPTAFYLCASSAQTGGGGNTIYFGEGSWLTVV.

In regard to this clone: From the germline J gene comes the end of the CDR3, since the read stops 3 residues before it. The genes are TRBV28 and TRBJ1-5; a weak D match, TRBD1 (5 bases). CDR3 size: 15 residues. CDR1 is MDHEN and CDR2 is SYDVKM in the germline V gene. Trimming removed 7 bases from V and 1 base from J, with 14 bases in between. The CDR3 bases that were read are TGTGCCAGCAACCCCGCAGGGCCCAGCAATCAGCCC. The encoded protein is CASNPAGPSNQP. In full, the CDR3 is CASNPAGPSNQPQHF.

As for this clone: The CDR3 end falls 3 residues outside the read, so it is completed with the germline J gene. The chain employs TRBV10-2 and TRBJ2-1, with 13 bases aligning to TRBD2. Looked up from germline, CDR1 is WSHSY and CDR2 is SAAADI. The CDR3 spans 17 residues. With 2 bases clipped from V and 3 bases from J, the junction kept 4 bases outside the gene matches. Incomplete CDR3 DNA: TGCGCCAGCAGTGAGCCGACTAGCGGGGGGCTCTACAATGAG. Translation gives CASSEPTSGGLYNE. The CDR3 as a whole reads CASSEPTSGGLYNEQFF.

In the case of this clone: Read sequence stops 3 residues before the CDR3 end, and the germline J gene provides the missing end. The chain carries TRBV7-9 and TRBJ2-3; tentative D call: TRBD1 (5 bases). CDR3 length: 15 residues. Germline assignment: CDR1 SEHNR and CDR2 FQNEAQ (reference sequence). The V gene lost 3 bases and the J gene lost 4 bases, with 14 bases spanning the gap. Partial CDR3 DNA: TGTGCCAGCAGCTTCCAGGGCAGGGTTGCAGATACG. Amino acid sequence: CASSFQGRVADT. The whole CDR3 sequence is CASSFQGRVADTQYF.

Details on this clone: The read terminates 3 residues ahead of where the CDR3 ends, so the germline J gene completes it. The chain carries TRBV19 and TRBJ1-4; no definite D call. Looked up from germline, CDR1 is LNHDA and CDR2 is SQIVND (reference sequence). This CDR3 comprises 15 residues. Trimming removed 4 bases from V and 4 bases from J, with 13 bases in between. CDR3 DNA, as far as it was read: TGTGCCAGTAGTACTGGCGGAAAGTTTAATGAAAAA. It specifies CASSTGGKFNEK. The CDR3, in full, reads CASSTGGKFNEKLFF. The entire variable domain, with the rest obtained from reference TRBV19 and TRBJ1-4, is as follows: DGGITQSPKYLFRKEGQNVTLSCEQNLNHDAMYWYRQDPGQGLRLIYYSQIVNDFQKGDIAEGYSVSREKKESFPLTVTSAQKNPTAFYLCASSTGGKFNEKLFFGSGTQLSVL.

Comment on this clone: The read terminates 3 residues before the CDR3 end, so the remaining end is supplied by the germline J gene. This chain joins TRBV19 and TRBJ1-5; D remains ambiguous. This CDR3 is 14 amino acids long. Looked up from germline, CDR1 is LNHDA and CDR2 is SQIVND (reference sequence). Deletions cut 7 bases from V and 0 bases from J, with 10 bases between. The covered CDR3 bases are TGTGCCAGTAAGGCGGGATATAGCAATCAGCCC. Residues: CASKAGYSNQP. The complete CDR3 protein is CASKAGYSNQPQHF.

A note on this clone: The read ends 3 residues early relative to the CDR3; the germline J gene fills the gap. V usage is TRBV20-1 and J usage is TRBJ2-2; TRBD2 matches 7 bases. J was trimmed by 0 bases and V by 3 bases; bases with no gene match: 4. Germline V gene lookup returns CDR1 DFQATT and CDR2 SNEGSKA (reference sequence). CDR3 size: 15 residues. The CDR3 DNA, read in part, is TGCAGTGCTAGGGGGGGGAGATCGAACACCGGGGAG. Amino acids: CSARGGRSNTGE. The whole CDR3 sequence reads CSARGGRSNTGELFF.

A note on this clone: The CDR3 goes on 3 residues after the read ends, and that part is filled in from the germline J gene. The V gene is TRBV29-1, the J gene TRBJ1-4; 7 nucleotides align to TRBD1. CDR1 and CDR2 from the germline V gene are SQVTM and ANQGSEA. This CDR3 has 12 residues. The CDR3 region is CSVGRGNSPLFF. The part of the CDR3 DNA that was read is TGCAGCGTTGGCAGGGGGAATTCACCA. Supplemented by reference TRBV29-1 and TRBJ1-4, the full variable domain reads SAVISQKPSRDICQRGTSLTIQCQVDSQVTMMFWYRQQPGQSLTLIATANQGSEATYESGFVIDKFPISRPNLTFSTLTVSNMSPEDSSIYLCSVGRGNSPLFFGSGTQLSVL.

A word on this clone: The read ends 3 residues shy of where the CDR3 ends; the end is completed using the germline J gene. V usage is TRBV29-1 and J usage is TRBJ2-5; 9 bases fit TRBD2. This CDR3 is built from 12 residues. Looked up from germline, CDR1 is SQVTM and CDR2 is ANQGSEA. J was trimmed by 7 bases and V by 4 bases; bases with no gene match: 4. The covered CDR3 bases are TGCAGCGTTGGTGAAGCGGGAGGGACC. Protein product: CSVGEAGGT. The whole CDR3 protein reads CSVGEAGGTQYF.

Points on this clone: The read gets to within 3 residues of the CDR3 end, and the germline J gene fills in the rest. The chain joins TRBV29-1 to TRBJ2-7; D is perhaps TRBD2 (5 bases). The V end lost 6 bases, the J end lost 2 bases, and 14 bases lay between the germline ends. The CDR3 consists of 13 residues. Per germline, CDR1 SQVTM and CDR2 ANQGSEA. CDR3: CSVKLERPYEQYF. The DNA read from the CDR3 is TGCAGCGTGAAACTAGAGAGGCCCTACGAG.